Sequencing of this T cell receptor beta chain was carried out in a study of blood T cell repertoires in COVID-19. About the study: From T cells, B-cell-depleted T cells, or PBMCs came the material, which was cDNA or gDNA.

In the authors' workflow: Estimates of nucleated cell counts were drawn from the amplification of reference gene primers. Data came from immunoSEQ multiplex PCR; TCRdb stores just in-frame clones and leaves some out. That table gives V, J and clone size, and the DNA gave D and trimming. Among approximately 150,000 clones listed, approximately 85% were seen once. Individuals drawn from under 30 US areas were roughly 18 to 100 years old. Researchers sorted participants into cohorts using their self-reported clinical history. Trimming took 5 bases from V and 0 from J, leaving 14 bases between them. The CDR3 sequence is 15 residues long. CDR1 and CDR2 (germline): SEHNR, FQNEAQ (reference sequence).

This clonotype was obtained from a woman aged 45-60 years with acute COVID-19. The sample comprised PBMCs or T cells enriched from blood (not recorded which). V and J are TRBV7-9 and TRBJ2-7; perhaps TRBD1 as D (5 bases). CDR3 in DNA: TGTGCCAGCAGCGACCTGTCAGGGCCCTCCTACGAGCAGTACTTC. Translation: CASSDLSGPSYEQYF.